The present TCR beta chain was sequenced within a study of breast tumors, draining lymph nodes, adjacent tissues. TCRdb re-called the multiplex PCR reads through MiXCR, storing one row per CDR3 protein. The profile shows 60,000 to 65,000 distinct CDR3 sequences, approximately 62% of them singletons. The length of the CDR3 is 14 residues. Trimming took 2 bases from V and 1 from J, leaving 8 bases between them. Germline-derived CDR1 and CDR2 are MNHEY and SVGEGT. Study results and caveats: Compared with lymph nodes, tumors were less diverse; compared with nontumor tissue, more. Compared with basal-like, luminal-like tumors shared significantly more repertoire with nontumor tissue. The lymph node origin of tumor T cells was framed as consistent with a hypothesis, not demonstrated.

This clonotype was observed at least ten times. The antigen is unknown. The chain combines TRBV6-2 or TRBV6-3 with TRBJ2-5; a possible D gene is TRBD2 (6 bases). The sample was breast tumor tissue. The origin of this receptor is a female donor with breast cancer. Some clones in this sample may be carry-over from other donors' samples. The CDR3 region has the DNA TGTGCCAGCAGTTACGGGGACTCCCAAGAGACCCAGTACTTC. It encodes CASSYGDSQETQYF.